The 6 T cell receptor beta chains presented below share a single source sample, sequenced in a study of post-analysis software for immune sequencing data (dated by TCRdb to 2014 to 2015). The library was produced with PCR. The listed sequencing device is Illumina HiSeq 2500. To reduce PCR and sequencing biases, unique molecular identifiers were built into the TCR beta cDNA libraries. The public reads were quality trimmed at Q25 with fastp and then assembled into clones with MiXCR by TCRdb, keeping productive beta chains. Records with the same CDR3 protein are collapsed into one entry carrying the most frequent genes and DNA. Here the sample has 350,000 to 500,000 distinct CDR3 sequences; 39% occur a single time. The top ten clones comprise approximately 7.6% of the sample. Points the paper makes about the study in general: Roughly 5 TRBV segments, including TRBV5-6, TRBV5-1 and TRBV20-1, were significantly more frequent in patients than controls.

No antigens are known for them. Input material: blood. The receptors stem from a girl aged 2 to 9 with multiple sclerosis.

J is TRBJ2-2 and V is TRBV15; the D is unclear. V was trimmed by 3 bases and J by 7 bases, leaving 12 bases between them. The CDR3 is made up of 14 amino acids. Per the germline V gene, CDR1 is LNHNV and CDR2 is YYDKDF (reference sequence). The DNA of the CDR3 is TGTGCCACCAGCAGGGATCCCGGGTTCGGGGAGCTGTTTTTT. Protein product: CATSRDPGFGELFF.

This clonotype has more than one count but fewer than ten. The rearrangement joins TRBV5-1 to TRBJ2-5, with D possibly called TRBD1 or TRBD2 (5 bases each). The germline V gene encodes CDR1 SGHRS and CDR2 YFSETQ. V was pared by 2 bases and J by 0 bases, with 11 bases between. The CDR3 runs 15 residues. CDR3 DNA: TGCGCCAGCAGCTTCTACGGGACGCACCAAGAGACCCAGTACTTC. This translates into CASSFYGTHQETQYF. Based on the CDR3 plus reference TRBV5-1 and TRBJ2-5, the full variable domain is KAGVTQTPRYLIKTRGQQVTLSCSPISGHRSVSWYQQTPGQGLQFLFEYFSETQRNKGNFPGRFSGRQFSNSRSEMNVSTLELGDSALYLCASSFYGTHQETQYFGPGTRLLVL.

The chain links TRBV12-3 or TRBV12-4 to TRBJ1-1; D not certain. The ends were cut back, 5 bases at V and 8 bases at J, with 9 bases in the middle. CDR3 size: 11 residues. This chain's CDR3 is CASSPLSEAFF. CDR3 DNA: TGTGCCAGCAGTCCGCTCTCCGAAGCTTTCTTT.

This chain uses TRBV30 with TRBJ1-1; TRBD1 aligns across 8 bases. Germline lookup yields CDR1 GTSNPN and CDR2 SVGIG (reference sequence). The CDR3 is 14 amino acids. V was clipped by 3 bases and J by 1 base; unmatched bases: 4. The CDR3 loop is CAWRTGTGNTEAFF. The CDR3 DNA follows: TGTGCCTGGAGAACCGGGACAGGGAACACTGAAGCTTTCTTT.

The chain combines TRBV7-6 with TRBJ2-5; maybe TRBD2 (5 bases). Gene TRBJ2-7 matches the end of the DNA better, so the J call may be wrong. This CDR3 comprises 16 residues. The V gene's germline CDR1 is SGHVS and CDR2 FNYEAQ. CDR3 in DNA: TGTGCCAGCAGCGCAACTAGAAGTAGAGGTGGCGCCGAGCAGTACTTC. This translates into CASSATRSRGGAEQYF.

The chain has TRBV10-3 and TRBJ1-1; D unresolved. The germline CDR1 and CDR2 sequences are ENHRY and SYGVKD. V was trimmed by 5 bases and J by 1 base, leaving 17 bases between them. This CDR3 has 16 residues. The chain's CDR3 is CAISSTDIVRNTEAFF. CDR3 coding DNA: TGTGCCATCAGTTCAACAGATATTGTACGGAACACTGAAGCTTTCTTT.